This T cell receptor (beta chain) is from a study of T-cell reconstitution after alpha-beta-depleted transplantation in children. The sample holds a few counts of this clonotype. A TCRbeta library incorporating unique molecular identifiers was prepared. TCRdb re-called the PCR reads with MiXCR, one entry per CDR3 protein. The sample holds approximately 400,000 distinct CDR3 sequences; about a tenth are singletons and the top ten take approximately 5%. CDR3 size: 12 residues. The ends were cut back, 6 bases at V and 8 bases at J, with 14 bases in the middle. CDR1 and CDR2 (germline): SQVTM, ANQGSEA. This chain uses TRBV29-1 with TRBJ2-4; TRBD1 is a possible D gene (5 bases). The specimen was PBMCs from the stem cell graft donor, collected from the stem cell graft. The sequence was obtained from a human donor who donated a stem cell graft to a child with acute myeloid leukemia. DNA for the CDR3: TGCAGCGTAGGGGCACCGCAGGACATTCAGTACTTC. Protein product: CSVGAPQDIQYF.